Below are 11 T cell receptor beta chains sequenced from a single sample in a study of T cells expressing NK-cell markers. TCRdb re-analyzed the 5' RACE reads; it lists each CDR3 protein once, without DNA. The sample's table shows over 150,000 distinct CDR3 sequences. Material: blood T cells: a sorted CD56 or NKG2C T cell subset, CD4+ or CD8+ T cells, or bulk PBMC T cells (not recorded which). The source of these receptors is a woman in her forties or fifties in good health.

V is TRBV11-2 and J is TRBJ1-2; TCRdb designates TRBD1, a call that cannot be tested without DNA. The CDR3 totals 14 residues. Germline lookup yields CDR1 SGHAT and CDR2 FQNNGV. The CDR3 region is CASSIRTADAGYTF.

J is TRBJ2-1 and V is TRBV20-1. Per germline, CDR1 DFQATT and CDR2 SNEGSKA (reference sequence). The CDR3 extends over 16 amino acids. This CDR3 reads CSAIAEQKPNYNEQFF.

J is TRBJ2-7 and V is TRBV4-1; TCRdb picks TRBD2, but there is no DNA to check that call. Germline V gives CDR1 MGHRA, CDR2 YSYEKL. This CDR3 has 15 amino acids. Here the CDR3 reads CASSPPGLAGLEQYF.

The chain carries TRBV20-1 and TRBJ2-5; the TCRdb D gene call, TRBD1, has no DNA to confirm it. The CDR3 has 15 amino acids. Germline CDR1 is DFQATT and CDR2 is SNEGSKA (reference sequence). The CDR3 spells CSARGRTPSRETQYF.

CDR3 region: CASTLGGDEQFF. The V and J genes are TRBV12-3 or TRBV12-4 and TRBJ2-1; with no DNA, the TCRdb D assignment of TRBD2 cannot be verified. This CDR3 is 12 amino acids long.

The chain carries TRBV5-6 and TRBJ2-1; TCRdb designates TRBD2, a call that cannot be tested without DNA. The CDR3 is 16 residues long. Per the germline V gene, CDR1 is SGHDT and CDR2 is YYEEEE. The CDR3 protein is CASSLVLAGVVNEQFF.

The J gene is TRBJ2-1, the V gene TRBV4-1; TCRdb's assignment of TRBD2 cannot be checked, as there is no DNA. The germline CDR1 and CDR2 sequences are MGHRA and YSYEKL. The length of the CDR3 is 17 residues. CDR3 loop: CASSQAGLPITYNEQFF.

The J gene is TRBJ1-5, the V gene TRBV25-1. Germline values: CDR1 MGHDK, CDR2 SYGVNS. The CDR3 sequence is 12 residues long. CDR3 loop: CASSEYSGPQHF.

The chain employs TRBV2 and TRBJ2-7. This CDR3 is built from 13 residues. Germline CDR1 reads SNHLY; CDR2 reads FYNNEI. The CDR3 region is CASSEALRNEQYF.

CDR3 region: CASSTTGDHDNEQFF. The chain links TRBV12-3 or TRBV12-4 to TRBJ2-1; TCRdb's assignment of TRBD2 cannot be checked, as there is no DNA. This CDR3 has 15 amino acids.

The chain uses TRBV9 and TRBJ2-3; with no DNA, the TCRdb D assignment of TRBD2 cannot be verified. Germline assignment: CDR1 SGDLS and CDR2 YYNGEE. The CDR3 consists of 12 residues. CDR3 sequence: CASSVEASPQYF.